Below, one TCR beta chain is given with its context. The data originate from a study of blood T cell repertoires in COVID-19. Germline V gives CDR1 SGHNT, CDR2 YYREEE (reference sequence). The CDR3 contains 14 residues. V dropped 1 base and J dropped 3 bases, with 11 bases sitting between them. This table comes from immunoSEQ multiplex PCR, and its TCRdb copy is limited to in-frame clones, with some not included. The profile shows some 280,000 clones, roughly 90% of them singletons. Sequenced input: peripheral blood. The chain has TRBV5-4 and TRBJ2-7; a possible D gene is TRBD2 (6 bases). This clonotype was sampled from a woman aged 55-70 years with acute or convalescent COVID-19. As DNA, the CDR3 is TGTGCCAGCAGCTTGCGGGGGAAAGGCTACGAGCAGTACTTC. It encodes CASSLRGKGYEQYF.